The rows below give T cell receptor beta chains drawn from one sample of a study of blood T cell repertoires in COVID-19. The method was immunoSEQ multiplex PCR; TCRdb's version includes in-frame clones alone and lacks a portion of them. The table has some 300,000 clones, roughly 89% seen once. Sequencing was done on a sample of PBMCs or T cells enriched from blood (not recorded which). These receptors were taken from a woman in her thirties who had recovered from COVID-19. CDR3s include the opening cysteine and the closing phenylalanine or tryptophan. The D gene is left open where the match is weak. Only some rows state a clone size, as once, few, many or a class for expanded clones.

clone size | J gene | D gene | V gene | CDR3 length | CDR3 protein | CDR3 DNA
. | TRBJ1-6 | . | TRBV11-1 | 15 | CASTQGAGIGSPLHF | TGTGCCAGCACTCAAGGGGCAGGGATCGGTTCACCCCTCCACTTT
few | TRBJ2-7 | . | TRBV24-1 | 13 | CATSEMGAREQYF | TGTGCCACCAGTGAAATGGGGGCGCGAGAGCAGTACTTC
. | TRBJ2-5 | . | TRBV27 | 14 | CASSPRDGLETQYF | TGTGCCAGCAGTCCCAGGGATGGCCTAGAGACCCAGTACTTC
. | TRBJ1-1 | . | TRBV27 | 15 | CASSLGGLKNTEAFF | TGTGCCAGCAGTTTGGGGGGGCTGAAGAACACTGAAGCTTTCTTT
. | TRBJ1-1 | TRBD1 | TRBV7-9 | 15 | CASSYRGQENTEAFF | TGTGCCAGCAGCTACCGGGGACAGGAGAACACTGAAGCTTTCTTT
. | TRBJ1-1 | TRBD1 | TRBV7-9 | 18 | CASSLPGQGAVGDTEAFF | TGTGCCAGCAGCTTACCTGGACAGGGGGCGGTCGGTGACACTGAAGCTTTCTTT
. | TRBJ2-7 | . | TRBV6-2/TRBV6-3 | 16 | CASSPHVGANSYEQYF | TGTGCCAGCAGTCCACACGTGGGGGCGAATTCCTACGAGCAGTACTTC
few | TRBJ1-2 | . | TRBV24-1 | 12 | CATSDSGRGYTF | TGTGCCACCAGTGATTCAGGGCGTGGCTACACCTTC
. | TRBJ2-5 | . | TRBV12-5 | 16 | CASGFSRELGEETQYF | TGTGCTAGTGGTTTCTCCCGGGAGTTGGGAGAAGAGACCCAGTACTTC
. | TRBJ2-7 | TRBD2 | TRBV11-2 | 16 | CASSRGLAAVYYEQYF | TGTGCCAGCAGCAGGGGACTAGCGGCCGTATACTACGAGCAGTACTTC
. | TRBJ2-1 | TRBD1 | TRBV2 | 14 | CASSRDRGHDEQFF | TGTGCCAGCAGTCGGGACAGGGGGCACGATGAGCAGTTCTTC
few | TRBJ1-2 | TRBD1 | TRBV3-1/TRBV3-2 | 15 | CASSQDWGQGYGYTF | TGTGCCAGCAGCCAAGACTGGGGACAGGGCTATGGCTACACCTTC
. | TRBJ2-1 | TRBD1 | TRBV3-1/TRBV3-2 | 16 | CASSPGQGVGYNEQFF | TGTGCCAGCAGCCCGGGACAGGGGGTCGGTTACAATGAGCAGTTCTTC
. | TRBJ1-6 | TRBD1 | TRBV15 | 19 | CATSRDRGSRTGNNSPLHF | TGTGCCACCAGCAGAGATCGGGGATCAAGGACAGGGAATAATTCACCCCTCCACTTT
. | TRBJ2-3 | . | TRBV6-5 | 15 | CASRKLGSGTDTQYF | TGTGCCAGCAGGAAACTAGGTTCCGGCACAGATACGCAGTATTTT
. | TRBJ1-2 | . | TRBV28 | 12 | CASSFPGDGYTF | TGTGCCAGCAGTTTTCCCGGGGATGGCTACACCTTC
. | TRBJ2-7 | TRBD2 | TRBV7-2 | 15 | CASSLGASGFYEQYF | TGTGCCAGCAGTCTGGGAGCTAGCGGGTTCTACGAGCAGTACTTC
. | TRBJ2-1 | . | TRBV5-1 | 13 | CASSALTREVGFF | TGCGCCAGCAGCGCTCTGACTAGGGAGGTGGGGTTCTTC
. | TRBJ2-1 | TRBD1 | TRBV10-3 | 14 | CAIRPGGERNEQFF | TGTGCCATCAGGCCAGGGGGCGAACGCAATGAGCAGTTCTTC
. | TRBJ2-5 | TRBD1 | TRBV11-2 | 16 | CASSFRGPGGGETQYF | TGTGCCAGCAGCTTTAGGGGTCCAGGGGGTGGAGAGACCCAGTACTTC
. | TRBJ1-6 | . | TRBV14 | 16 | CASSHLGEGWNSPLHF | TGTGCCAGCAGCCATTTAGGGGAGGGGTGGAATTCACCCCTCCACTTT
few | TRBJ1-1 | TRBD1 | TRBV6-2/TRBV6-3 | 14 | CASSLQGASTEAFF | TGTGCCAGCAGCCTACAGGGGGCAAGCACTGAAGCTTTCTTT
. | TRBJ1-5 | TRBD1 | TRBV27 | 14 | CASRPGGSNQPQHF | TGTGCCAGCAGGCCAGGGGGAAGCAATCAGCCCCAGCATTTT
. | TRBJ2-7 | . | TRBV18 | 14 | CASSPAQGGYEQYF | TGTGCCAGCTCACCAGCCCAGGGTGGCTACGAGCAGTACTTC
. | TRBJ2-7 | . | TRBV6-5 | 15 | CASSPASGGFYEQYF | TGTGCCAGCAGCCCCGCCTCAGGGGGGTTCTACGAGCAGTACTTC
. | TRBJ1-1 | . | TRBV2 | 14 | CASPPGHRNTEAFF | TGTGCCAGCCCTCCGGGACACCGGAACACTGAAGCTTTCTTT
. | TRBJ1-5 | TRBD1 | TRBV23-1 | 14 | CASSRGQLNQPQHF | TGCGCCAGCAGCCGGGGACAGCTCAATCAGCCCCAGCATTTT
once | TRBJ2-5 | . | TRBV3-1/TRBV3-2 | 14 | CASSQWTRRETQYF | TGTGCCAGCAGCCAGTGGACTCGCCGGGAGACCCAGTACTTC
. | TRBJ2-1 | TRBD1 | TRBV4-1 | 16 | CASSQSRQGLGNEQFF | TGCGCCAGCAGCCAATCCAGACAGGGGCTTGGCAATGAGCAGTTCTTC
once | TRBJ1-3 | . | TRBV5-6 | 16 | CASSLAGRGPGNTIYF | TGTGCCAGCAGCTTGGCCGGGAGGGGCCCAGGAAACACCATATATTTT
. | TRBJ2-7 | TRBD2 | TRBV4-2 | 18 | CASSRGVTNSGMGYEQYF | TGTGCCAGCAGCAGGGGAGTCACTAATAGCGGGATGGGGTACGAGCAGTACTTC
once | TRBJ2-7 | TRBD2 | TRBV12-5 | 16 | CASGLAQLAGAYEQYF | TGTGCTAGTGGTTTGGCCCAACTAGCGGGAGCGTACGAGCAGTACTTC
. | TRBJ2-1 | . | TRBV11-2 | 13 | CASADFVYNEQFF | TGTGCCAGCGCTGACTTTGTCTACAATGAGCAGTTCTTC
. | TRBJ1-1 | . | TRBV27 | 16 | CASSLDSPGHSTEAFF | TGTGCCAGCAGTTTGGATTCGCCGGGACATAGCACTGAAGCTTTCTTT
. | TRBJ2-7 | TRBD2 | TRBV28 | 14 | CASSVSGTSYEQYF | TGTGCCAGCAGTGTGTCCGGGACTAGTTACGAGCAGTACTTC
. | TRBJ2-3 | TRBD2 | TRBV27 | 13 | CASSLTSGGRGYF | TGTGCCAGCAGTTTGACTAGCGGGGGGAGAGGGTATTTT
. | TRBJ2-2 | . | TRBV7-8 | 14 | CASSLLAYTGELFF | TGTGCCAGCAGCTTACTAGCGTACACCGGGGAGCTGTTTTTT
. | TRBJ2-1 | TRBD2 | TRBV15 | 18 | CATSSRLGLANPNNEQFF | TGTGCCACCAGCAGCAGGTTGGGACTAGCGAACCCAAACAATGAGCAGTTCTTC
few | TRBJ2-7 | . | TRBV7-9 | 14 | CASSLTTAGYEQYF | TGTGCCAGCAGCTTGACGACAGCGGGCTACGAGCAGTACTTC
. | TRBJ1-5 | . | TRBV5-8 | 19 | CASSLVRQGGLWSNQPQHF | TGTGCCAGCAGCTTGGTAAGGCAGGGCGGCCTTTGGAGCAATCAGCCCCAGCATTTT
. | TRBJ1-5 | TRBD1 | TRBV28 | 20 | CASSHYLPRQGRPFYQPQHF | TGTGCCAGCAGCCACTACCTCCCCAGACAGGGGCGCCCATTTTATCAGCCCCAGCATTTT
once | TRBJ2-7 | . | TRBV11-1 | 13 | CASSLRQTYEQYF | TGTGCCAGCAGCTTGAGGCAGACCTACGAGCAGTACTTC
. | TRBJ2-2 | TRBD1 | TRBV13 | 17 | CASSEDYRGLFTGELFF | TGTGCCAGCAGCGAAGACTACAGGGGGCTGTTCACCGGGGAGCTGTTTTTT
. | TRBJ1-5 | TRBD1 | TRBV20-1 | 14 | CSASRDRQYQPQHF | TGCAGTGCTAGTCGGGACAGACAATATCAGCCCCAGCATTTT
. | TRBJ2-3 | TRBD1 | TRBV5-6 | 14 | CASSYTGGTDTQYF | TGTGCCAGCAGCTACACAGGGGGCACAGATACGCAGTATTTT
once | TRBJ1-5 | . | TRBV27 | 14 | CASSRDRFNQPQHF | TGTGCCAGCAGTCGAGACAGGTTCAATCAGCCCCAGCATTTT